Detailed here is one T cell receptor (beta chain). Which antigen it targets is not known. Base qualities were left out, and no much larger clone turns up one base away. The sample's time point label is to be understood as: baseline before first vaccination. Vaccinee samples were obtained from the UK trials COV001 and COV002, which included a single-blind randomized controlled phase 2/3 trial of AZD1222 (ChAdOx1 nCoV-19) in healthy adults. For TCRbeta chain sequencing, PBMC samples from trial participants were taken at day 0 and at day 28 after the second dose. The trim is 5 bases for V and 2 bases for J, with a gap of 5 bases between the germline ends. Spanning cysteine to phenylalanine, the CDR3 consists of 12 amino acids. CDR3 DNA only is kept here, 36 bases in frame from base 1. The CDR3 regions of human TCRbeta chains were analyzed by immunosequencing. On the study's bioinformatics: TCRs in the repertoires were matched against a reference library of SARS-CoV-2-specific TCRs that had been generated with the MIRA antigen-specificity platform. Breadth was defined as the fraction of unique TCRs that were SARS-CoV-2-associated. Depth was defined as the fraction of total T cells that were SARS-CoV-2-associated. Using the MIRA data, each spike-specific TCR was mapped to the spike region that the TCR reacts to and placed in a CD4 or CD8 class. Log10-transformed breadth and depth values were compared by one-way ANOVA with Sidak's multiple comparisons tests. This immuneACCESS table, as held by TCRdb, lists in-frame sequences with V and J called but not all clones. Of the missing ones, under half trace to an unresolved V gene in checked studies; the others have no known cause. V, J and clone size are taken as reported in that table, and D and trimming were inferred from the DNA itself. This sample is represented by about 160,000 clones; 88% of them were singletons. The ten largest clones take up roughly 5.5% of the sample.

The record originates from a study of T cell responses to AZD1222 COVID-19 vaccine (dated by TCRdb to the early 2020s). With respect to the entire study: AZD1222 recipients given second doses at about 4 weeks or at about 12 weeks were pooled, since spike-specific TCR depth and breadth were not found to differ between the two schedules. Trial participants were enrolled by age into subgroups of 18-55, 56-69 and 70-plus years, and roughly 150, 30 and 60 TCR-sequenced participants, respectively, were included in these subgroups. A total of 230 or so trial participants underwent TCR sequencing, of whom about 210 received two doses of AZD1222 and about 26 received two doses of the MenACWY control vaccine. Summary of the overall study and its limitations: Only five to seven AZD1222 recipients were SARS-CoV-2 seropositive at baseline, limiting conclusions about previously exposed vaccinees. Because no samples from the day 14 peak response were available, repertoires could be characterized only after the peak T cell response. The vaccine-associated CD4 TCRs covered the entire spike protein, and the dominant responses fell in regions 160-218 and 743-854. Participants were mostly white British, with more females than males. The authors suggested clonal diversity may have been underestimated. Epitopes outside the regions mutated in the B.1.351 and B.1.1.7 variants were reportedly recognized by nearly half of the unique spike-specific TCRs. A significant rise in spike-specific TCR breadth and depth was observed after two AZD1222 doses relative to day 0 and relative to MenACWY recipients. In the small 56-69-year group, the increase in depth fell short of significance, most likely because of low power.

This specimen consisted of peripheral blood, obtained on day 0 of AZD1222 vaccination. This receptor was obtained from an adult in good health. The rearranged segments are TRBV12-3 or TRBV12-4 and TRBJ2-3; too little of a D gene remains to name it. CDR3 reads: CASSVYTDTQYF. In nucleotides, the sequence is TGTGCCAGCAGTGTTTACACAGATACGCAGTATTTT.